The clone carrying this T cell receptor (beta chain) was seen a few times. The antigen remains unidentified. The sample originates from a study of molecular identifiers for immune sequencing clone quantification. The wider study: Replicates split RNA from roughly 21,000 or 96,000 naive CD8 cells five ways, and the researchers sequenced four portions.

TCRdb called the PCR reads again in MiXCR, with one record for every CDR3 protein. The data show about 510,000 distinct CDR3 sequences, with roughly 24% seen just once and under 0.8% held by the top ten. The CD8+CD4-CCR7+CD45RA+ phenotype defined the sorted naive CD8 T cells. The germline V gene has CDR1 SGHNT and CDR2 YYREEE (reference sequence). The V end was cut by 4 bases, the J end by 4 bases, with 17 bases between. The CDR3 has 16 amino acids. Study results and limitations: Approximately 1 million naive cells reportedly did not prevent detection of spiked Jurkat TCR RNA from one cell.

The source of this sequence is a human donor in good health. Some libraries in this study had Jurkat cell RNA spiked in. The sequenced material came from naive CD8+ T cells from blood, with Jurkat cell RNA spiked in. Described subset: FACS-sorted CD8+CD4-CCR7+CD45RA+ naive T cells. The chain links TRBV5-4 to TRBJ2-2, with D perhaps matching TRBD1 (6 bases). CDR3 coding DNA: TGTGCCAGCAGCGTGTTGCTGGGGGCCGGCACCGGGGAGCTGTTTTTT. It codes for CASSVLLGAGTGELFF.